This record concerns one T cell receptor beta chain sequence. The antigen remains unidentified. These data belong to a study of shared clonotypes between healthy human individuals. Study-level results: Naive subsets, compared against memory subsets, generally had larger estimated richness values.

Clones were sequenced by immunoSEQ multiplex PCR, and TCRdb holds only the in-frame ones, with some missing. Among about 1,800,000 clones, roughly 95% were seen once, and the ten largest hold approximately 1%. Germline V gene sequence: CDR1 MGHRA, CDR2 YSYEKL. The CDR3 spans 15 residues. V was cut by 4 bases and J by 6 bases, with 15 bases left in between. Positive CCR7 selection of CD45RO-negative cells yielded the naive CD8 cells, and terminally differentiated effector memory CD45RA+ cells were excluded. The genes are TRBV4-1 and TRBJ1-4; D is perhaps TRBD1 (5 bases). This clonotype was sampled from a man between 18 and 35 years old in good health. Sequencing was performed on naive CD8+ T cells sorted from blood. As DNA, the CDR3 is TGCGCCAGCAGCCCCTCGGGAGGGGCGGATGAAAAACTGTTTTTT. This codes for CASSPSGGADEKLFF.